The sequence of this T cell receptor (beta chain) was determined in a study of shared clonotypes between healthy human individuals. In this sample, this clone turned up once. What it binds is unknown. Only Caucasian adults living in Nashville, Tennessee made up the donor group. Findings and caveats of the study: Of the naive CD4 clonotypes, approximately 5% were shared across a handful of donors.

Method: immunoSEQ multiplex PCR; TCRdb's copy keeps in-frame clones and lacks some. The sample yields 2 million to 3 million clones, over 85% seen once. Sequenced: naive CD4+ T cells from PBMCs. Subset noted: CD45RA+ positively selected. The source of this sequence is a young man in good health. Some clones in this sample may be carry-over from other donors' samples.

CDR3 nucleotides: TGTGCCAGCAGTTCGACTAGCGGGAAAAGCACAGATACGCAGTATTTT. Translating it yields CASSSTSGKSTDTQYF. The chain couples TRBV28 to TRBJ2-3; 11 bases are shared with TRBD2. This CDR3 has 16 residues. Germline loops: CDR1 MDHEN, CDR2 SYDVKM. The V segment lost 4 bases and the J segment 0 bases; nucleotides outside the gene matches: 3. The variable domain in full, completed from reference TRBV28 and TRBJ2-3, reads DVKVTQSSRYLVKRTGEKVFLECVQDMDHENMFWYRQDPGLGLRLIYFSYDVKMKEKGDIPEGYSVSREKKERFSLILESASTNQTSMYLCASSSTSGKSTDTQYFGPGTRLTVL.